This TCR beta chain came from a study of blood T cell repertoires in COVID-19. For the study at large: Acute and convalescent COVID-19 samples came from the United States, Italy and Spain. In each case, the material was cDNA or gDNA derived from T cells, B-cell-depleted T cells, or PBMCs.

Per the original methods: Amplification from reference gene primers served as the basis for estimated nucleated cell counts. Produced via immunoSEQ multiplex PCR; TCRdb's table is partial and in-frame only. Clonal size and the V and J genes are those of that table, whereas D and trimming came from the DNA. The profile shows roughly 8,500 clones, around 88% of them singletons. The CDR3 consists of 17 residues. Trimming took 3 bases from V and 10 from J, leaving 23 bases between them. Per the germline V gene, CDR1 is SGHTS and CDR2 is YDEGEE. The chain links TRBV5-8 to TRBJ1-6; perhaps TRBD1 as D (5 bases). Sequenced: peripheral blood. This sequence was found in a woman aged 45-59 years with active or convalescent COVID-19. CDR3 sequence (DNA): TGTGCCAGCAGCTGGACCGGGACTCCGATGGTGTGGTCACCCCTCCACTTT. Translated, it gives CASSWTGTPMVWSPLHF.